This TCR beta chain was captured by sequencing in a study of identical twins (dated by TCRdb to the mid-2010s). Regarding the complete study: To test whether fetal clonotypes persist, this study deep-sequenced TCR alpha and beta repertoires from monozygotic twins, from unrelated adults of various ages, and from cord blood. To rule out contamination, the twin experiments were replicated at different times with different library preparation protocols. Overall study outcomes, separate from this receptor: Compared with coincidental sharing between unrelated individuals, out-of-frame TCR alpha sequences shared between twins had an excess of sequences with low generation probability. A weaker excess of twin sharing was found in beta out-of-frame sequences because the signal-to-noise ratio was lowered by fewer shared sequences. Abundant cord blood beta clonotypes had fewer insertions, young adult naive repertoires showed a similar but weaker trend, and memory repertoires showed no such trend. Zero-insertion analyses could be partly confounded by invariant T cells such as MAIT and iNKT, although diverse VJ usage argued against such confounding for most clonotypes. Recombination models systematically underestimated out-of-frame TCR alpha sharing in monozygotic twins but agreed with sharing between unrelated individuals. Because the same donors could not be followed over many years, the conclusions depended on cross-sectional statistical analysis.

This clonotype occurred a few times. The antigen this receptor binds is unknown. No much larger clone is present one base from it, and per-base qualities are unavailable. All donors were healthy Caucasians. The researchers also sequenced three unrelated adults who were not twins: a male aged 18 to 30, a male aged 50 to 59, and a female aged 50 to 59. Miltenyi CD45RO+ enrichment and human naive T-cell isolation kits were used to isolate memory (CD45RO+) and naive T cells from PBMC. V and J lose 4 bases and 1 base, and a span of 17 bases separates them. The germline V gene (reference sequence) supplies CDR1 SGHKS and CDR2 YYEKEE. The CDR3, from cysteine to phenylalanine, totals 16 residues. Here the CDR3 DNA is all that survives: 48 bases in frame from base 1. Receptor amplification or capture employed 5' RACE. Data came from an Illumina HiSeq 2000. Template switching introduced a universal primer binding site; the final cDNA contained a unique molecular identifier, enabling accurate counting of TCR cDNA molecules. First-strand cDNA for TCR alpha and beta chains was synthesized from specific primers in the conserved constant-segment region. Each cDNA library was double barcoded, with a SMART-Mk sample barcode plus Illumina barcodes, to control for contamination. TruSeq adapter sequences along with Illumina sample barcodes were introduced in two successive PCR steps. Sequencing of the TCR alpha and beta cDNA libraries was done on the Illumina HiSeq platform using custom primers. The published analysis was carried out like this. Raw reads were processed with MiGEC to extract unique molecular identifiers, and MiXCR was used to determine CDR3 positions. Recombination models were inferred per individual with the repgenHMM and IGoR tools using an EM algorithm. Shared clonotype analysis was performed with the tcR package in R, normalizing sharing by the product of cloneset sizes. To study raw recombination free of thymic and clonal selection effects, out-of-frame nonproductive sequences were analyzed. TCRdb redid the processing of the public reads, applying fastp at Q25 and MiXCR, and retained in-frame beta chains. Duplicate CDR3 protein sequences are folded into a single record with the most common DNA and genes. Here the V and J calls rest on TCRdb's processing, not on the authors' analysis. The sample table holds 400,000 to 500,000 distinct CDR3 sequences, of which less than 20% were seen once. The top ten clones comprise 12% of the sample.

Rearrangement joined TRBV5-5 to TRBJ1-1; no D gene call is confident. Input material: naive T cells sorted from blood. What the cell subset or site label conveys for this sample: cells isolated with a human naive T-cell isolation kit. The TCR sequence derives from a man aged 50-60 years in good health. The CDR3: CASSHTGLWENTEAFF. The nucleotides read TGTGCCAGCAGCCACACTGGCCTGTGGGAGAACACTGAAGCTTTCTTT.